The T cell receptor (beta chain) under discussion was sequenced for a study of cytomegalovirus exposure and HLA in healthy donors. Germline lookup yields CDR1 SGHKS and CDR2 YYEKEE (reference sequence). CDR3 size: 15 residues. Trimming took 0 bases from V and 0 from J, leaving 9 bases between them. The PCR contained 60 Vbeta and 13 Jbeta primers. Sequenced by immunoSEQ multiplex PCR; TCRdb stores in-frame clones only, minus some. In the table there are around 190,000 clones, around 75% of which are singletons. Sequenced sample: PBMCs. The chain has TRBV5-5 and TRBJ1-1; D not resolved. This clonotype was obtained from a woman younger than 45 in good health and CMV-seropositive. In DNA form, the CDR3 reads TGTGCCAGCAGCTTGGAACATGCCTTGAACACTGAAGCTTTCTTT. Its protein is CASSLEHALNTEAFF.